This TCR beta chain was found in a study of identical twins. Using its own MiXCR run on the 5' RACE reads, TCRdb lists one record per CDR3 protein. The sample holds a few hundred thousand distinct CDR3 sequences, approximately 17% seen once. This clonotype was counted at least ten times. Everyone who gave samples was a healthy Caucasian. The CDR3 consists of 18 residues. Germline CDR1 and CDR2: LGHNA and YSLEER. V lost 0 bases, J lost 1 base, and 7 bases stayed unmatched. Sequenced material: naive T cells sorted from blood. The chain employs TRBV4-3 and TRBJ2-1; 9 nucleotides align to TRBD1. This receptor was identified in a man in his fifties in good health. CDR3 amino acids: CASSQDITGGLSYNEQFF. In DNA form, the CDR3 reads TGCGCCAGCAGCCAAGATATCACAGGGGGCCTATCCTACAATGAGCAGTTCTTC.